This T cell receptor beta chain was documented in a study of blood T cells in healthy people across ages. Then a second PCR, running about 6 to 12 cycles, was carried out with a sample-barcoded 5' primer and a J-beta primer mix. TCRdb reprocessed the 5' RACE reads with MiXCR, giving one entry per CDR3 protein. The sample has about 800,000 distinct CDR3 sequences, 58% seen once. Per germline, CDR1 DFQATT and CDR2 SNEGSKA (reference sequence). V shed 5 bases and J shed 8 bases, with 16 bases lying between them. The CDR3 loop spans 13 amino acids. This receptor was taken from a man aged 25 to 40 in good health. Specimen: blood. The gene calls are TRBV20-1 and TRBJ2-1; perhaps TRBD1 as D (6 bases). CDR3 in amino acids: CSAARQAGDEQFF. As DNA, the CDR3 is TGCAGTGCTGCCAGACAGGCTGGCGATGAGCAGTTCTTC.